This T cell receptor beta chain came from a study of identical twins. Study results and caveats: Whereas memory repertoires showed no such difference, abundant cord blood beta clonotypes carried fewer insertions.

TCRdb reprocessed the 5' RACE reads with MiXCR, giving one entry per CDR3 protein. In the table there are 600,000 to 800,000 distinct CDR3 sequences, 21% of which are singletons. This clonotype was seen more than once but under ten times. Its antigen is undetermined. These records were also assigned to another study, of T cells expressing NK-cell markers. Per that study: With respect to HCMV, seven of the eight sequenced donors were seropositive, and one was seronegative.

Sequencing was done on a sample of PBMCs. The TCR originated in a woman aged 18-30 years in good health.

CDR3 protein: CSARTLAGATALQFF. CDR3 coding DNA: TGCAGTGCTAGGACCCTAGCGGGGGCCACGGCATTACAGTTCTTC. This sequence joins TRBV20-1 and TRBJ2-1; 10 bases fit TRBD2. CDR1 DFQATT and CDR2 SNEGSKA come from the germline V gene (reference sequence). The CDR3 has 15 amino acids. The V and J ends lost 3 bases and 13 bases, in that order; junction bases with no gene match: 15.